The T cell receptor beta chain under discussion was sequenced for a study of T cell repertoires in cytomegalovirus infection. About the study: Carrying CMV and the relevant HLA type showed in public TCR beta signatures. Study results and limitations: Dominant in the ex vivo response were TCR beta clonotypes restricted by HLA-C and specific for CMV.

MiXCR, applied by TCRdb to the reads, yields one record per CDR3 protein. The data show approximately 490,000 distinct CDR3 sequences, with approximately 10% seen just once and roughly 10% held by the top ten. The CDR3 has 15 amino acids. V was clipped by 0 bases and J by 4 bases; unmatched bases: 5. The germline gives CDR1 SGDLS, CDR2 YYNGEE. As concerns this clonotype: Its specificity is not known.

The sample comprised PBMCs. This clonotype originated in a human donor in good health (CMV status not recorded). Some clones in this sample may be carry-over from other donors' samples. The chain joins TRBV9 to TRBJ1-2; 8 bases are a match to TRBD1. The CDR3 protein is CASSVDGQGFYGYTF. CDR3 coding DNA: TGTGCCAGCAGCGTAGACGGACAGGGATTCTATGGCTACACCTTC.